The sequence of this TCR beta chain was determined in a study of cytomegalovirus exposure and HLA in healthy donors. Study outcomes and limitations: One later analysis reportedly identified an Asian-associated ancestry cluster that showed fewer N-insertions than the roughly 600-donor mean. Among TCR sequences, most were rare, though some public TCRs appeared in many donors. Later work found most CMV-associated TCR beta chains apparently HLA-restricted.

CDR1 is MDHEN, CDR2 SYDVKM, per germline. This CDR3 has 15 residues. Trimming removed 6 bases from V and 2 bases from J, with 17 bases in between. With regard to this clone: Its specificity is unknown.

The PCR was carried out with 60 Vbeta primers and 13 Jbeta primers. Assay used: immunoSEQ multiplex PCR; TCRdb lists only in-frame clones, some missing. Among 120,000 or so clones listed, about 73% were seen once. The sample was PBMCs. The J gene is TRBJ2-7, the V gene TRBV28; D remains unclear. The sequence was obtained from a woman between 40 and 50 years old in good health and CMV-seronegative. The CDR3 DNA is TGTGCCAGCAGCCTTACGGTCCTGAGTCCCTACGAGCAGTACTTC. It specifies CASSLTVLSPYEQYF.